This T cell receptor beta chain is from a study of T-cell memory formation after mild COVID-19. Study information: There were largely donor-specific TCR clusters.

About this clonotype: Its target is unknown.

Study observations and caveats: Cross-reactive memory seemingly joined, as some responding clones were found in pre-infection memory. Later expanders leaned CD4+, whereas day 15 to 85 contracting clones were balanced CD4/CD8.

The 5'RACE method, run with constant-segment primers, produced TCR alpha and TCR beta cDNA libraries (carrying sample barcodes and UMIs). TCRdb passed the 5' RACE reads through MiXCR, listing each CDR3 protein once. The data show around 80,000 distinct CDR3 sequences, roughly 13% seen once. With V trimmed by 0 bases and J by 3 bases, 7 bases remained unmatched. The length of the CDR3 is 16 residues. Germline CDR1 is MGHRA and CDR2 is YSYEKL. This TCR came from a man between 18 and 29 years old who had mild COVID-19 (a few samples of this study predate the infection). Cell type and time point are not known. The sequencing sample was made of PBMCs or a T cell subset sorted from them (not recorded which). The rearrangement joins TRBV4-1 to TRBJ1-2; the match to TRBD1 covers 7 bases. CDR3 sequence: CASSQDRTGAHYGYTF. The CDR3 DNA is TGCGCCAGCAGCCAAGACCGAACAGGGGCCCACTATGGCTACACCTTC.